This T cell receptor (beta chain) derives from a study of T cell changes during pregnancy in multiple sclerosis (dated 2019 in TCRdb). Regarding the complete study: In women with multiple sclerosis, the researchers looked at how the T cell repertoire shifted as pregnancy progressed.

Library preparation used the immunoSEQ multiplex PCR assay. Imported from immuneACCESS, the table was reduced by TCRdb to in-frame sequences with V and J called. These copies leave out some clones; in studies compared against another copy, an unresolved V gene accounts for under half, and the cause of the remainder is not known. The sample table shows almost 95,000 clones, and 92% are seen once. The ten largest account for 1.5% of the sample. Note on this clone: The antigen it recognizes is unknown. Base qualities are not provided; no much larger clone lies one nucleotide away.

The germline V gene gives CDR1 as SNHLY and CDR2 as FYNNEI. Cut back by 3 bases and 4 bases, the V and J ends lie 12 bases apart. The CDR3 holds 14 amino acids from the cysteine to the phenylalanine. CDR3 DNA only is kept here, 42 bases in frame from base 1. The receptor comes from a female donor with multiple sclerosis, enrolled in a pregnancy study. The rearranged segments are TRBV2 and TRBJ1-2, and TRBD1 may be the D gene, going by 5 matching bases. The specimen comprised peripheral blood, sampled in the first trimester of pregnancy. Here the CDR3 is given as CASSDRVTIYGYTF. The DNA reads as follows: TGTGCCAGCAGTGACAGGGTAACGATCTATGGCTACACCTTC.